Below, one T cell receptor beta chain is given with its context. Antigen unknown. These data are taken from a study of radiotherapy plus CTLA-4 blockade in lung cancer. At the level of the study: Disease control was present in under 35% of patients, and objective responses in less than 20%. Study-wide results and caveats: TCR clones of tumor origin grew in blood after radiotherapy plus ipilimumab.

The CDR3 length is 13 residues. CDR1 and CDR2 (germline): MDHEN, SYDVKM. Trimming removed 10 bases at V and 11 bases at J, with 23 bases between. Profiled with immunoSEQ multiplex PCR; TCRdb holds only in-frame clones, not every one. The sample has roughly 100,000 clones, approximately 82% seen once. This TCR came from a human donor with non-small cell lung cancer that progressed on radiotherapy plus ipilimumab. V usage is TRBV28 and J usage is TRBJ1-1; maybe TRBD1 (6 bases). Sequencing was performed on peripheral blood, taken from a patient treated with radiotherapy plus ipilimumab. CDR3 sequence reads: CAIPRGGLMGAFF. In DNA form, the CDR3 reads TGTGCCATCCCGCGCGGGGGGCTCATGGGGGCTTTCTTT. Full variable domain (rest looked up from reference TRBV28 and TRBJ1-1): DVKVTQSSRYLVKRTGEKVFLECVQDMDHENMFWYRQDPGLGLRLIYFSYDVKMKEKGDIPEGYSVSREKKERFSLILESASTNQTSMYLCAIPRGGLMGAFFGQGTRLTVV.